This paragraph reports one TCR beta chain. Its cognate antigen is unknown. Primers for the PCR totalled 60 Vbeta and 13 Jbeta. Profiling relied on immunoSEQ multiplex PCR, and the TCRdb table lists in-frame clones only, not all of them. The sample contains 100,000 to 150,000 clones, 77% of which appear only once. The CDR3 sequence is 16 residues long. Germline CDR1 reads MNHEY; CDR2 reads SMNVEV (reference sequence). V was clipped by 2 bases and J by 9 bases; unmatched bases: 8. This sample was included in a study of cytomegalovirus exposure and HLA in healthy donors. Study details: There were 100 million to 130 million unique TCR beta sequences, drawn from about 200 million T cells, in an earlier analysis.

Study conclusions and caveats: The investigators catalogued 150 or so TCR beta chains as cytomegalovirus-associated. Data from an earlier analysis indicated that most TCR beta V segments were productive either about 90% or about 30% of the time.

The sequence came from a male donor in good health and CMV-seropositive. Sample: PBMCs. The chain has TRBV27 and TRBJ2-1; 12 bases are a match to TRBD2. The CDR3 spells CASSLGTSGLAPEQFF. CDR3 coding DNA: TGTGCCAGCAGTTTAGGGACTAGCGGGTTAGCACCTGAGCAGTTCTTC.